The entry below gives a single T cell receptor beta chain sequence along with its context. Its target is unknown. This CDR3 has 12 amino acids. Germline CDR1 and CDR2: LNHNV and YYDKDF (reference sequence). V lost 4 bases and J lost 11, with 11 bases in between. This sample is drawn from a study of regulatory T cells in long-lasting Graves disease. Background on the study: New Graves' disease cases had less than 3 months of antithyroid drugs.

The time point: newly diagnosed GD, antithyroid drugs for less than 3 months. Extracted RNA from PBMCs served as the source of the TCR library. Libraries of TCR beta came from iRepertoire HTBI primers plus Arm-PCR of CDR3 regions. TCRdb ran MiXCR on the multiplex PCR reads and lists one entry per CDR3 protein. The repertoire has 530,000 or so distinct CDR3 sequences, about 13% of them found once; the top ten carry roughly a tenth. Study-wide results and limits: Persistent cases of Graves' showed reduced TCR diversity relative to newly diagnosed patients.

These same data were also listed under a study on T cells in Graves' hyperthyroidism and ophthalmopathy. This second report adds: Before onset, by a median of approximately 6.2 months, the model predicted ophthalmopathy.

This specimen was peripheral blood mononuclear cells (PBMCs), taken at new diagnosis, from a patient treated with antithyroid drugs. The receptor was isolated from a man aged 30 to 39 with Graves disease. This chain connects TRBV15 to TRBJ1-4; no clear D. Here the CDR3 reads CATSKRHSKLFF. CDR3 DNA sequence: TGTGCCACCAGCAAAAGACACTCCAAACTGTTTTTT.